These T cell receptor beta chains were read from a single sample in a study of graft-versus-host responses after intestinal transplantation. Their antigens are not known. The method was immunoSEQ multiplex PCR; TCRdb's version includes in-frame clones alone and lacks a portion of them. The table shows 80,000 to 95,000 clones, with about 93% occurring only once. The specimen was unstimulated CD8+ T cells sorted from spleen or lymph node cells, collected before intestinal transplant. These receptors originate from a human donor who received an intestinal transplant. Each CDR3 is given with its conserved first and last residue. D genes are given only for firm matches. For some rows the clone size is stated as once, few or many, or as a class when expanded; others skip it.

TRBV4-3	TRBD1	TRBJ2-5	NA	CASSPGTGWETQYF	TGCGCCAGCAGCCCCGGGACAGGGTGGGAGACCCAGTACTTC
TRBV18	TRBD1	TRBJ2-2	NA	CASSRKGQGASTGELFF	TGTGCCAGCTCCCGGAAAGGACAGGGGGCGAGCACCGGGGAGCTGTTTTTT
TRBV27	TRBD1	TRBJ1-1	NA	CASSRQGGEAFF	TGTGCCAGCAGTCGGCAGGGGGGTGAAGCTTTCTTT
TRBV4-3	NA	TRBJ2-7	NA	CASSQSQGYEQYF	TGCGCCAGCAGCCAGTCACAGGGATACGAGCAGTACTTC
TRBV6-1	TRBD1	TRBJ1-6	NA	CASSEGTGHSYNSPLHF	TGTGCCAGCAGTGAAGGGACAGGCCACTCCTATAATTCACCCCTCCACTTT
TRBV19	TRBD1	TRBJ1-6	once	CASRAKGASNSPLHF	TGTGCCAGTAGGGCCAAGGGGGCTAGTAATTCACCCCTCCACTTT
TRBV7-9	NA	TRBJ2-7	NA	CASSFSVSSYEQYF	TGTGCCAGCAGCTTTAGTGTGAGCTCCTACGAGCAGTACTTC
TRBV7-9	TRBD1	TRBJ2-3	NA	CASSWRGQGVFTDTQYF	TGTGCCAGCAGCTGGAGGGGACAGGGAGTGTTCACAGATACGCAGTATTTT
TRBV5-5	NA	TRBJ2-1	NA	CASSLVQGWDEQFF	TGTGCCAGCAGCTTGGTGCAGGGGTGGGATGAGCAGTTCTTC
TRBV6-1	TRBD1	TRBJ2-3	NA	CASSRTGAGDTQYF	TGTGCCAGCAGCCGGACAGGGGCAGGGGATACGCAGTATTTT
TRBV10-3	NA	TRBJ2-3	NA	CAISPSGGTDTQYF	TGTGCCATCAGTCCCTCGGGGGGCACAGATACGCAGTATTTT
TRBV7-6	NA	TRBJ1-1	NA	CASSLAAEGFPEAFF	TGTGCCAGCAGCTTAGCGGCCGAGGGATTCCCTGAAGCTTTCTTT
TRBV19	TRBD1	TRBJ2-7	once	CARGKFNRGRGEQYF	TGTGCCAGGGGGAAATTTAACAGGGGGCGCGGCGAGCAGTACTTC
TRBV30	TRBD1	TRBJ1-6	NA	CASTGTGVYNSPLHF	TGTGCTTCAACCGGGACAGGGGTTTATAATTCACCCCTCCACTTT
TRBV27	NA	TRBJ1-1	NA	CASSLQAYTEAFF	TGTGCCAGCAGTTTACAGGCCTACACTGAAGCTTTCTTT
TRBV27	TRBD1	TRBJ2-7	NA	CASSYRTGSHYEQYF	TGTGCCAGCAGTTACCGGACAGGAAGCCATTACGAGCAGTACTTC
TRBV27	TRBD1	TRBJ1-5	NA	CASSLGQGGNQPQHF	TGTGCCAGCAGTTTAGGACAGGGAGGGAATCAGCCCCAGCATTTT
TRBV7-2	NA	TRBJ2-1	NA	CASSLGGDEQFF	TGTGCCAGCAGCTTAGGTGGAGATGAGCAGTTCTTC
TRBV7-2	TRBD1	TRBJ1-6	once	CASSFTRQGFYNSPLHF	TGTGCCAGCAGCTTCACTCGACAGGGCTTTTATAATTCACCCCTCCACTTT
TRBV4-3	NA	TRBJ1-1	NA	CASSQDWGGTEAFF	TGCGCCAGCAGCCAAGATTGGGGAGGCACTGAAGCTTTCTTT
TRBV6-5	TRBD1	TRBJ1-1	NA	CASSYDRGTEAFF	TGTGCCAGCAGTTACGACAGGGGAACTGAAGCTTTCTTT
TRBV10-3	NA	TRBJ2-3	NA	CAIRALDSTDTQYF	TGTGCCATCCGAGCCCTAGACAGCACAGATACGCAGTATTTT
TRBV27	TRBD1	TRBJ1-6	NA	CASSSGTGPNSPLHF	TGTGCCAGCAGTTCGGGGACAGGACCTAATTCACCCCTCCACTTT
TRBV29-1	NA	TRBJ1-2	NA	CSVTDSLYDGYTF	TGCAGCGTTACCGACAGTTTGTACGATGGCTACACCTTC
TRBV5-1	NA	TRBJ1-2	NA	CASSSPVGATNYGYTF	TGCGCCAGCAGCTCCCCTGTTGGAGCTACAAACTATGGCTACACCTTC
TRBV30	NA	TRBJ2-1	NA	CAWSSDGYNEQFF	TGTGCCTGGAGTTCCGACGGGTACAATGAGCAGTTCTTC
TRBV9	NA	TRBJ1-4	NA	CASSVGRNEKLFF	TGTGCCAGCAGCGTCGGCAGGAATGAAAAACTGTTTTTT
TRBV5-8	NA	TRBJ2-7	NA	CASSLESGVGEQYF	TGTGCCAGCAGCTTGGAGTCGGGGGTAGGAGAGCAGTACTTC
TRBV4-3	TRBD2	TRBJ2-1	NA	CASSAGRGLASSEQFF	TGCGCCAGCAGCGCAGGGAGGGGACTAGCGTCGTCTGAGCAGTTCTTC